This T cell receptor beta chain is drawn from a study of blood T cell repertoires in COVID-19. The CDR3 runs 13 residues. Germline V gene sequence: CDR1 KGHSH, CDR2 LQKENI. The germline V and J ends were trimmed by 1 base and 6 bases, with 6 bases remaining between them. Residents of about two dozen US areas, aged about 18 to 89 years, made up the participants. As processed by the authors: For nucleated cells, counts were estimated from reference gene primer amplification. Sequencing used immunoSEQ multiplex PCR; TCRdb keeps in-frame clones, though not all of them. That table supplies the V and J calls and clone size; D and trimming were determined from the DNA. The top ten hold approximately 15% of the sample, which has about 180,000 clones, about 80% seen once.

The sequence derives from a man aged 55-75 years who had been exposed to COVID-19. Sequenced material: PBMCs or T cells enriched from blood (not recorded which). This sequence joins TRBV18 and TRBJ2-2, with D uncertain. The CDR3 nucleotides read TGTGCCAGCTCACCACTTACGGCCGGGGAGCTGTTTTTT. Translation: CASSPLTAGELFF. Full variable domain (rest looked up from reference TRBV18 and TRBJ2-2): NAGVMQNPRHLVRRRGQEARLRCSPMKGHSHVYWYRQLPEEGLKFMVYLQKENIIDESGMPKERFSAEFPKEGPSILRIQQVVRGDSAAYFCASSPLTAGELFFGEGSRLTVL.